These 22 T cell receptor beta chains were all obtained from the same sample, sequenced in a study of regulatory T cells in long-lasting Graves disease. The sample's time point: persistent/refractory GD, antithyroid drugs over 5 years with positive TRAb. PBMCs were the source of the RNA used for TCR sequencing. To make TCR beta libraries, researchers used iRepertoire HTBI primers and Arm-PCR of CDR3 regions. TCRdb re-called the multiplex PCR reads through MiXCR, storing one row per CDR3 protein. The sample shows hundreds of thousands of distinct CDR3 sequences, about 20% of them seen only once. The sample here was peripheral blood mononuclear cells (PBMCs), taken when the disease was refractory, from a patient treated with antithyroid drugs. The receptors shown here come from a female donor with Graves disease.

In its sample, this clonotype was seen many times. The V and J genes are TRBV20-1 and TRBJ2-5; D uncertain. V shed 1 base and J shed 7 bases, with 13 bases lying between them. Germline V gives CDR1 DFQATT, CDR2 SNEGSKA (reference sequence). The CDR3 spans 13 residues. This chain's CDR3 is CSARVVHLWTQYF. CDR3 bases: TGCAGTGCTAGAGTCGTCCATTTATGGACCCAGTACTTC.

In regard to this clonotype: A junction end diverges from the germline sequence, so it may reflect a read error. The rearrangement uses TRBV20-1 and TRBJ2-2; 9 bases are a match to TRBD2. The CDR3 sequence is 14 residues long. The germline gives CDR1 DFQATT, CDR2 SNEGSKA (reference sequence). In DNA, the CDR3 is TGCAGTGCTAGGCGGGAGGGAAGGGCCGGGGGGCTGTTTTTT. Protein product: CSARREGRAGGLFF.

This clonotype was counted many times. V is TRBV11-2 and J is TRBJ1-2; 11 bases fit TRBD1. The junction had 7 bases not matched to a gene; V was cut back by 5 bases and J by 8 bases. The CDR3 is 14 residues long. Germline V CDR1 and CDR2: SGHAT, FQNNGV. CDR3: CASSPGQGAGGYTF. For the CDR3, the DNA is TGTGCCAGCAGCCCAGGACAGGGGGCTGGAGGCTACACCTTC.

This clonotype was recorded many times. The V gene is TRBV2, the J gene TRBJ2-7; TRBD2 matches at 9 bases. CDR3 length: 15 amino acids. After removal of 6 bases from V and 2 bases from J, the junction contained 8 bases not matched to a gene. Germline V CDR1 and CDR2: SNHLY, FYNNEI. The CDR3 coding sequence is TGTGCCAGCAGCCAAAGCGGGGGGTTTACCTACGAGCAGTACTTC. This translates into CASSQSGGFTYEQYF. The full variable domain, with the rest looked up from reference TRBV2 and TRBJ2-7, is EPEVTQTPSHQVTQMGQEVILRCVPISNHLYFYWYRQILGQKVEFLVSFYNNEISEKSEIFDDQFSVERPDGSNFTLKIRSTKLEDSAMYFCASSQSGGFTYEQYFGPGTRLTVT.

Concerning this clonotype: A much larger clone differs by one base, so this may be a read error. The chain is built from TRBV5-1 and TRBJ2-2; 7 nucleotides align to TRBD1. Germline V gene sequence: CDR1 SGHRS, CDR2 YFSETQ. The V gene end was trimmed by 0 bases and the J gene end by 0 bases; junction bases not matched to a gene: 2. The CDR3 covers 16 residues. CDR3 protein: CASSLVGGPNTGELFF. For the CDR3, the DNA is TGCGCCAGCAGCTTGGTAGGGGGCCCGAACACCGGGGAGCTGTTTTTT.

Concerning this clonotype: A clone one base away is much larger, so this may be a read error. The chain couples TRBV12-3 or TRBV12-4 to TRBJ2-7; possible D gene TRBD1, 7 bases. CDR3 length: 16 amino acids. Trimming removed 5 bases at V and 5 bases at J, with 22 bases between. The CDR3 loop is CASSPQGDRGFHEQYF. The CDR3 DNA follows: TGTGCCAGCAGTCCCCAGGGGGATCGGGGGTTCCACGAGCAGTACTTC.

In its sample, this clonotype was seen many times. The CDR3 sequence: CASSPTSQSSYEQYF. In DNA, the CDR3 is TGTGCCAGCAGCCCCACTAGCCAGAGCTCCTACGAGCAGTACTTC. The chain couples TRBV7-2 to TRBJ2-7; weak D call: TRBD2 (6 bases). Germline assignment: CDR1 SGHTA and CDR2 FQGNSA. Trimming removed 5 bases at V and 0 bases at J, with 14 bases between. This CDR3 spans 15 amino acids.

This clonotype appeared a few times. In DNA, the CDR3 is TGTGCCAGCAGCTCCACAGGGGGACAAGGCACTGAAGCTTTCTTT. Protein: CASSSTGGQGTEAFF. The chain is built from TRBV7-2 and TRBJ1-1; the match to TRBD1 covers 8 bases. Germline V CDR1 and CDR2: SGHTA, FQGNSA. CDR3 length: 15 amino acids. Unmatched junction bases numbered 8, after V lost 4 bases and J lost 4 bases.

This clonotype was counted many times. V usage is TRBV2 and J usage is TRBJ1-4; D is unclear. This CDR3 region has 12 residues. CDR1 SNHLY and CDR2 FYNNEI come from the germline V gene. The V gene lost 6 bases and the J gene lost 8 bases, with 10 bases spanning the gap. Here the CDR3 reads CASSLGREKLFF. In nucleotides, the CDR3 is TGTGCCAGCAGCTTAGGGCGCGAAAAACTGTTTTTT.

J is TRBJ2-7 and V is TRBV6-2 or TRBV6-3, with D unresolved. The germline CDR1 and CDR2 sequences are MNHEY and SVGEGT. The CDR3 is 13 amino acids. With 5 bases removed from V and 0 bases from J, the gap between germline ends came to 8 bases. The CDR3 nucleotides read TGTGCCAGCAGTGAAAGGACCTCCTACGAGCAGTACTTC. Protein product: CASSERTSYEQYF.

At least ten counts were recorded for this clonotype. The chain couples TRBV6-1 to TRBJ2-7; TRBD1 is a possible D gene (6 bases). This CDR3 comprises 14 residues. V lost 8 bases to trimming and J lost 0 bases, with 14 bases between them. Germline-derived CDR1 and CDR2 are MNHNS and SASEGT. DNA for the CDR3: TGTGCCAGCGGAACTCGGGACACCTCCTACGAGCAGTACTTC. This codes for CASGTRDTSYEQYF.

This clonotype has more than one count but fewer than ten. The chain carries TRBV7-9 and TRBJ2-7; no clear D gene. The CDR3 runs 15 residues. Looked up from germline, CDR1 is SEHNR and CDR2 is FQNEAQ (reference sequence). V gave up 0 bases and J gave up 3 bases, with 12 bases separating them. Here the CDR3 reads CASSLAGGSGYEQYF. CDR3 in DNA: TGTGCCAGCAGCTTAGCTGGTGGTAGTGGCTACGAGCAGTACTTC.

This clonotype was counted ten times or more. The rearrangement links TRBV15 to TRBJ1-1; D is possibly TRBD1 (5 bases). Trimming pared 0 bases from V and 5 bases from J, leaving 16 bases between. Per the germline V gene, CDR1 is LNHNV and CDR2 is YYDKDF (reference sequence). The CDR3 loop spans 16 amino acids. The CDR3 DNA reads TGTGCCACCAGCAGAGATAGGGAGGGGCCTGGTACTGAAGCTTTCTTT. This gives the protein CATSRDREGPGTEAFF.

The J gene is TRBJ1-5, the V gene TRBV6-1, with 7 bases lining up with TRBD1. V dropped 8 bases and J dropped 1; count of bases not matched to a gene: 14. From germline, CDR1 is MNHNS and CDR2 SASEGT. This CDR3 has 17 amino acids. In nucleotides, the CDR3 is TGTGCCAGCGTACCAGGGGGAGGGGGAATCAGCAATCAGCCCCAGCATTTT. Its translation is CASVPGGGGISNQPQHF.

The table lists this clonotype with many counts. The V and J genes are TRBV6-1 and TRBJ2-2; D might be TRBD2 (6 bases). The CDR3 length is 14 residues. Germline-derived CDR1 and CDR2 are MNHNS and SASEGT. Deletions cut 7 bases from V and 6 bases from J, with 15 bases between. CDR3 DNA: TGTGCCAGCAAGACGGGGGAAACCCCCGGGGAGCTGTTTTTT. Amino acids: CASKTGETPGELFF.

This clonotype occurred many times. This chain uses TRBV7-2 with TRBJ1-5, with D unclear. Per the germline V gene, CDR1 is SGHTA and CDR2 is FQGNSA. With 3 bases removed from V and 1 base from J, the gap between germline ends came to 7 bases. This CDR3 is 14 amino acids long. The CDR3 sequence: CASSFFGSNQPQHF. The CDR3 nucleotides read TGTGCCAGCAGCTTCTTTGGGAGCAATCAGCCCCAGCATTTT.

The rearrangement links TRBV6-2 or TRBV6-3 to TRBJ1-6; 9 bases are a match to TRBD1. Germline-derived CDR1 and CDR2 are MNHEY and SVGEGT. This CDR3 has 15 residues. Trimming cost V 6 bases and J 8 bases; bases outside gene matches: 8. CDR3 sequence (DNA): TGTGCCAGCAGCTCGGACAGGGGCCCGGATTCACCCCTCCACTTT. It is translated as CASSSDRGPDSPLHF.

In regard to this clonotype: Just one base apart from a much larger clone, this may be a read error. The chain recombines TRBV2 with TRBJ2-2; D not certain. Per the germline V gene, CDR1 is SNHLY and CDR2 is FYNNEI. The CDR3 has 12 residues. V lost 11 bases and J lost 1, with 8 bases in between. CDR3 loop: CAGGENTGELFF. The CDR3 DNA sequence: TGTGCCGGTGGGGAGAACACCGGGGAGCTGTTTTTT.

This clonotype was counted ten times or more. CDR3 residues: CASSNQGQREEKLFF. The CDR3 coding sequence is TGTGCCAGCAGTAATCAGGGACAGCGGGAGGAAAAACTGTTTTTT. V gene TRBV2 combines with J gene TRBJ1-4; 7 bases align to TRBD1. J gave up 8 bases and V 5 bases, and 11 bases lay outside the gene matches. Germline V CDR1 and CDR2: SNHLY, FYNNEI. This CDR3 comprises 15 residues.

In regard to this clonotype: Just one base apart from a much larger clone, this may be a read error. The chain recombines TRBV12-3 or TRBV12-4 with TRBJ1-5; D remains ambiguous. The CDR3 covers 14 residues. CDR3 amino acids: CASSSGSMEQPRHF. The CDR3 DNA follows: TGTGCCAGCAGTTCCGGGTCAATGGAGCAGCCCCGGCATTTT.

The gene calls are TRBV13 and TRBJ2-4; 7 bases match TRBD1. Germline V lookup: CDR1 PRHDT, CDR2 FYEKMQ (reference sequence). The CDR3 sequence is 18 residues long. After removal of 5 bases from V and 0 bases from J, the junction contained 13 bases not matched to a gene. The CDR3 DNA reads as TGTGCCAGCAGCCCTAACCTCAACAGGGGTGTAGCCAAAAACATTCAGTACTTC. Translation: CASSPNLNRGVAKNIQYF.

This clonotype was seen repeatedly, ten times or more. This sequence joins TRBV3-2 and TRBJ2-4; TRBD1 was called by the table and not checked on the DNA. TRBV3-2 represents a pseudogene. The CDR3 is 14 amino acids. CDR3 coding DNA: TGTGCCAACTACAGGGGGCGCGCCAAAAACATTCAGTACTTC. Residues: CANYRGRAKNIQYF.